The next 27 T cell receptor beta chains were all read from a single sample in a study of blood T cells in healthy people across ages. A second about 7 to 11 cycle PCR used barcoded and J-beta primers. TCRdb itself ran the 5' RACE reads through MiXCR, one entry per CDR3 protein. Here the sample spans about 720,000 distinct CDR3 sequences, 22% being singletons. Sequenced material: blood. The receptors were sampled from an older man in good health.

About this clonotype itself: Germline is not matched at one junction end, which may reflect a read error. The V call is TRBV5-1, the J call TRBJ2-5, with TRBD1 matching 8 bases. Germline V gene data show CDR1 as SGHRS and CDR2 as YFSETQ. CDR3 length equals 15 residues. CDR3 nucleotides: TGCGCCAGCAGCTTGTGGCAGGGGGCTATAGAGACCCAGCACTTC. The encoded protein is CASSLWQGAIETQHF.

This rearrangement joins TRBV11-2 to TRBJ2-1; D is undetermined. This CDR3 has 16 amino acids. V was cut by 0 bases and J by 0 bases, with 9 bases left in between. CDR1 SGHAT and CDR2 FQNNGV come from the germline V gene. In DNA form, the CDR3 reads TGTGCCAGCAGCTTAGATTGGCAGGACTCCTACAATGAGCAGTTCTTC. Its translation: CASSLDWQDSYNEQFF.

This clonotype has a handful of counts. The V gene is TRBV20-1, the J gene TRBJ1-1; no clear D gene. Deletions cut 3 bases from V and 1 base from J, with 12 bases between. The CDR3 is 14 residues long. Germline loops: CDR1 DFQATT, CDR2 SNEGSKA (reference sequence). The CDR3: CSARKTEANTEAFF. The CDR3 DNA sequence: TGCAGTGCTAGGAAAACGGAGGCGAACACTGAAGCTTTCTTT.

This clonotype has just a few counts. The chain combines TRBV7-9 with TRBJ2-7; D not resolved. The CDR3 covers 12 residues. From germline, CDR1 is SEHNR and CDR2 FQNEAQ (reference sequence). Trimming took 5 bases from V and 1 from J, leaving 6 bases between them. CDR3 sequence reads: CASSKESYEQYF. CDR3 bases: TGTGCCAGCAGCAAAGAATCCTACGAGCAGTACTTC. The full variable domain, in which reference TRBV7-9 and TRBJ2-7 provide the parts outside the CDR3, is DTGVSQNPRHKITKRGQNVTFRCDPISEHNRLYWYRQTLGQGPEFLTYFQNEAQLEKSRLLSDRFSAERPKGSFSTLEIQRTEQGDSAMYLCASSKESYEQYFGPGTRLTVT.

This clonotype occurred a few times. The chain couples TRBV5-1 to TRBJ1-3; D possibly corresponds to TRBD1 (5 bases). V shed 5 bases and J shed 8 bases, with 20 bases lying between them. The CDR3 covers 15 residues. The germline gives CDR1 SGHRS, CDR2 YFSETQ. In DNA form, the CDR3 reads TGCGCCAGCAGATCAGCGACGGGGGACGAATACACCATATATTTT. Translated: CASRSATGDEYTIYF.

The chain employs TRBV2 and TRBJ2-5, with D perhaps TRBD1 (6 bases). CDR1 SNHLY and CDR2 FYNNEI come from the germline V gene. Trimming removed 10 bases at V and 5 bases at J, with 20 bases between. The length of the CDR3 is 14 residues. The CDR3 DNA is TGTGCCACTCAGGTGGGGGCTATATTGGAGACCCAGTACTTC. This encodes CATQVGAILETQYF.

V is TRBV11-2 and J is TRBJ1-1, with 8 bases fitting TRBD1. Trimming cost V 4 bases and J 5 bases; bases outside gene matches: 9. This CDR3 region has 15 residues. Germline lookup yields CDR1 SGHAT and CDR2 FQNNGV. DNA of the CDR3: TGTGCCAGCAGCTGGGGGACAGGCGTGGGGACTGAAGCTTTCTTT. This translates into CASSWGTGVGTEAFF.

This clonotype occurred many times. The rearrangement joins TRBV7-8 to TRBJ2-3; the D gene is possibly TRBD2 (5 bases). The length of the CDR3 is 12 residues. Germline values: CDR1 SGHVS, CDR2 FQNEAQ. V was clipped by 1 base and J by 9 bases, with 8 bases between them. The CDR3 reads CASSLVTGTQYF. DNA for the CDR3: TGTGCCAGCAGCTTAGTTACGGGGACGCAGTATTTT. Variable domain in full (rest from reference TRBV7-8 and TRBJ2-3): GAGVSQSPRYKVAKRGQDVALRCDPISGHVSLFWYQQALGQGPEFLTYFQNEAQLDKSGLPSDRFFAERPEGSVSTLKIQRTQQEDSAVYLCASSLVTGTQYFGPGTRLTVL.

This clonotype occurred a few times. The chain employs TRBV6-1 and TRBJ2-7; unclear D gene. The CDR3 loop spans 14 amino acids. CDR1 is MNHNS and CDR2 is SASEGT in the germline V gene. In DNA form, the CDR3 reads TGTGTCAGCGAGAAGGAGCCAAGCTCCTACGAGCAGTACGTC. Translated, it gives CVSEKEPSSYEQYV.

The chain carries TRBV6-2 or TRBV6-3 and TRBJ1-5; D possibly corresponds to TRBD1 (5 bases). Germline V gene lookup returns CDR1 MNHEY and CDR2 SVGEGT. Trimming cost V 5 bases and J 0 bases, with 11 bases left between them. This CDR3 spans 15 amino acids. The CDR3, as DNA: TGTGCCAGCAGTCCGGGGCTCAATAGCAATCAGCCCCAGCATTTT. Translation: CASSPGLNSNQPQHF.

This clonotype was observed many times. The chain joins TRBV20-1 to TRBJ2-5; D is ambiguous. The CDR3 is 11 residues long. The V gene lost 6 bases and the J gene lost 5 bases, with 10 bases spanning the gap. CDR1 DFQATT and CDR2 SNEGSKA come from the germline V gene (reference sequence). CDR3 coding DNA: TGCAGTGCCTCAATTCAGGAGACCCAGTACTTC. Translated, it gives CSASIQETQYF.

This clonotype was picked up a small number of times. The CDR3 loop is CASSQGTADTIYF. The CDR3 DNA reads TGTGCCAGCAGTCAGGGGACAGCTGACACCATATATTTT. V is TRBV28 and J is TRBJ1-3; 7 bases map to TRBD1. V dropped 5 bases and J dropped 8; count of bases not matched to a gene: 6. This CDR3 is built from 13 residues. The germline CDR1 and CDR2 sequences are MDHEN and SYDVKM.

V and J are TRBV20-1 and TRBJ2-3; TRBD1 agrees at 9 bases. Germline CDR1 and CDR2: DFQATT and SNEGSKA (reference sequence). The CDR3 has 14 residues. Unmatched junction bases numbered 5, after V lost 3 bases and J lost 4 bases. In nucleotides, the CDR3 is TGCAGTGCTAGTGTCCGACAGGGGGCAGATACGCAGTATTTT. It specifies CSASVRQGADTQYF.

This clonotype was found a few times. The rearrangement uses TRBV11-2 and TRBJ2-1; TRBD2 is a possible D gene (7 bases). Germline CDR1 is SGHAT and CDR2 is FQNNGV. The CDR3 covers 16 residues. V shed 1 base and J shed 3 bases, with 13 bases lying between them. The CDR3 DNA follows: TGTGCCAGCAGCTTAGTTGGGGGGGCGGGCTACAATGAGCAGTTCTTC. Amino acids: CASSLVGGAGYNEQFF.

The table lists this clonotype with a few counts. The chain links TRBV7-7 to TRBJ2-2, with 11 bases fitting TRBD2. V shed 9 bases, J shed 1 base, and the junction held 10 bases outside the gene matches. Germline assignment: CDR1 SSHAT and CDR2 FNYEAQ (reference sequence). The CDR3 spans 17 residues. Here the CDR3 reads CASSPILAGVNTGELFF. In DNA form, the CDR3 reads TGTGCCAGTAGCCCAATACTAGCGGGGGTGAACACCGGGGAGCTGTTTTTT.

V usage is TRBV6-2 or TRBV6-3 and J usage is TRBJ1-3, with D hard to call. CDR3 length: 14 residues. V was cut by 8 bases and J by 0 bases, with 11 bases left in between. Germline V gene data show CDR1 as MNHEY and CDR2 as SVGEGT. The CDR3 region is CASARGYSGNTIYF. CDR3 DNA sequence: TGTGCCAGCGCTCGGGGTTACTCTGGAAACACCATATATTTT.

The V call is TRBV7-9, the J call TRBJ2-1; 8 bases line up with TRBD1. The CDR3 loop spans 14 amino acids. With 6 bases clipped from V and 6 bases from J, the junction kept 7 bases outside the gene matches. Germline lookup yields CDR1 SEHNR and CDR2 FQNEAQ (reference sequence). The CDR3 DNA is TGTGCCAGCAGAAGAGGGCAGGGGGCCAATGAGCAGTTCTTC. Its protein is CASRRGQGANEQFF.

This clonotype was seen a handful of times. The rearrangement joins TRBV7-9 to TRBJ2-5; 13 bases agree with TRBD2. Trimming at V came to 3 bases and at J to 3 bases, leaving 7 bases not matched to a gene. The CDR3 runs 17 residues. Germline V gene sequence: CDR1 SEHNR, CDR2 FQNEAQ (reference sequence). The CDR3 DNA follows: TGTGCCAGCAGCTTGGGACTAGCGGGGTCCCAGGAAGAGACCCAGTACTTC. Translated: CASSLGLAGSQEETQYF.

This clonotype was seen a few times. This sequence joins TRBV20-1 and TRBJ2-2; the D gene is possibly TRBD1 (7 bases). V was cut by 4 bases and J by 7 bases, with 16 bases left in between. This CDR3 region has 14 residues. The germline V gene has CDR1 DFQATT and CDR2 SNEGSKA (reference sequence). The chain's CDR3 is CSAIEEGASGELFF. As DNA, the CDR3 is TGCAGTGCTATTGAGGAGGGGGCGAGCGGGGAGCTGTTTTTT.

This clonotype was seen a handful of times. The CDR3 sequence: CASGWGSGTNNEQFF. CDR3 DNA sequence: TGTGCCAGCGGCTGGGGTAGCGGGACGAACAATGAGCAGTTCTTC. This sequence joins TRBV9 and TRBJ2-1; 8 bases are shared with TRBD2. From germline, CDR1 is SGDLS and CDR2 YYNGEE. The length of the CDR3 is 15 residues. Trimming removed 7 bases from V and 5 bases from J; junction bases left unmatched: 11.

This chain connects TRBV20-1 to TRBJ2-7; D not resolved. With 5 bases removed from V and 0 bases from J, the gap between germline ends came to 8 bases. This CDR3 spans 12 amino acids. Germline CDR1 and CDR2: DFQATT and SNEGSKA (reference sequence). The CDR3: CSARASSYEQYV. Written as DNA, the CDR3 is TGCAGTGCTCGAGCCTCCTCCTACGAGCAGTACGTC.

This clonotype occurred once. The junction shows a germline mismatch at one end, possibly a read error. This chain connects TRBV20-1 to TRBJ2-5; D is unclear. Germline values: CDR1 DFQATT, CDR2 SNEGSKA (reference sequence). This CDR3 is built from 13 residues. CDR3 nucleotides: TGCAGTGCTAGAGATCCAGGCAAAGAGATCCAGTACTTC. Encoded protein: CSARDPGKEIQYF.

This clonotype was seen a handful of times. For the CDR3, the DNA is TGCGCCAGCAGCGTAGGACCTGGGAACACTGAAGCTTTCTTT. This encodes CASSVGPGNTEAFF. The chain uses TRBV5-1 and TRBJ1-1; D is ambiguous. The CDR3 extends over 14 amino acids. Germline lookup yields CDR1 SGHRS and CDR2 YFSETQ. Trimming left V 4 bases short and J 1 base short, with 11 bases between.

This chain links TRBV12-3 or TRBV12-4 with TRBJ2-3; D assignment may be TRBD1 or TRBD2 (6 bases each). The CDR3 loop spans 15 amino acids. Trimming left V 1 base short and J 5 bases short, with 13 bases between. Here the CDR3 DNA reads TGTGCCAGCAGTTTAGGAGGGGGGCGACGAGATACGCAGTATTTT. This encodes CASSLGGGRRDTQYF.

J is TRBJ1-1 and V is TRBV12-3 or TRBV12-4; D is unresolved. Trimming took off 6 bases at V and 1 base at J, with 12 bases between the two ends. The CDR3 has 14 amino acids. CDR3 nucleotides: TGTGCCAGCAGCGAACAACCAGGGAACACTGAAGCTTTCTTT. Translating gives CASSEQPGNTEAFF.

The J gene is TRBJ2-5, the V gene TRBV9, with D maybe TRBD2 (6 bases). The V gene lost 4 bases and the J gene lost 4 bases, with 17 bases spanning the gap. Germline assignment: CDR1 SGDLS and CDR2 YYNGEE. The CDR3 loop spans 15 amino acids. The CDR3 reads CASSPIAAGGETQYF. Written as DNA, the CDR3 is TGTGCCAGCAGCCCAATAGCGGCCGGAGGAGAGACCCAGTACTTC.

The V and J genes are TRBV9 and TRBJ1-2; D gene ambiguous. V shed 7 bases and J shed 6 bases, with 10 bases lying between them. The length of the CDR3 is 11 residues. In germline, CDR1 is SGDLS, CDR2 YYNGEE. The CDR3 region has the DNA TGTGCCAGCGAAAGGGTCGATGGCTACACCTTC. This encodes CASERVDGYTF.